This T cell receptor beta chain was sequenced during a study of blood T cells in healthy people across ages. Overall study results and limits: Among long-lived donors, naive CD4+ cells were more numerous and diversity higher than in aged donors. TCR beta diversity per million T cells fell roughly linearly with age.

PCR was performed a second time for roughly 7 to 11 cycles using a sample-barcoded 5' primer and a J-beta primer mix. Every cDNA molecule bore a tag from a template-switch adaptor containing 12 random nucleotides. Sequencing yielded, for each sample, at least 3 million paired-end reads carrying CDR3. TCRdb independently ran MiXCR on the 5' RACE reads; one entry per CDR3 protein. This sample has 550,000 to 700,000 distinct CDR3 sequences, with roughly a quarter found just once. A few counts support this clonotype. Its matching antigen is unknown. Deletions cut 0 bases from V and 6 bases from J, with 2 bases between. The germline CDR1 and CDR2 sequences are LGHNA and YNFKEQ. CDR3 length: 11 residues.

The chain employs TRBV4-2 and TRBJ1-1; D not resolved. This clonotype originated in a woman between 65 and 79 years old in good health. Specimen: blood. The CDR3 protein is CASSQDSEAFF. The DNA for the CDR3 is TGTGCCAGCAGCCAAGATTCTGAAGCTTTCTTT.